This T cell receptor beta chain comes out of a study of cytomegalovirus exposure and HLA in healthy donors. On the study more broadly: From HLA-typed donors, an early data release held tens of millions of unique TCRs. Study conclusions and caveats: Presence/absence analyses treated sequencing depth as roughly uniform across donors. In the analysis, some V segments, TRBV6-2 and TRBV6-3 included, were excluded as indistinguishable.

The length of the CDR3 is 15 residues. The germline V and J ends were trimmed by 7 bases and 4 bases, with 14 bases remaining between them. In germline, CDR1 is MDHEN, CDR2 SYDVKM. On this clone: Antigen specificity is unknown.

The primer mix had 60 Vbeta and 13 Jbeta primers. In the authors' methods: About 11 million of the 80 million or so unique TCR beta chains counted in a later analysis were shared. Sequencing used immunoSEQ multiplex PCR; TCRdb keeps in-frame clones, though not all of them. V and J calls and clone size are given by that table; D and trimming were obtained from the DNA. The table shows around 150,000 clones, with around 75% occurring only once. V and J are TRBV28 and TRBJ2-6; tentatively, D is TRBD1 (6 bases). Sequencing was done on a sample of PBMCs. The TCR was taken from a human donor in good health. CDR3 in amino acids: CASMGASGGANVLTF. The CDR3 coding sequence is TGTGCCAGCATGGGGGCCTCGGGGGGGGCCAACGTCCTGACTTTC.